This T cell receptor beta chain appears in the sequencing data of a study of cytomegalovirus exposure and HLA in healthy donors. Study-level results: Later analysis suggested links between common viral pathogens and several top significant clusters. Highest at DRB1 and lowest at HLA-C, TCR association rates differed among HLA loci in a later analysis. A further, later analysis showed that HLA-associated TCR beta chains (compared with equally common others) were more clonally expanded.

Primers included in the PCR were 60 Vbeta and 13 Jbeta primers. Some clones are missing from TCRdb's copy, which holds only in-frame ones; the method was immunoSEQ multiplex PCR. The repertoire consists of 150,000 to 200,000 clones, with roughly two thirds occurring once and the leading ten covering approximately 4.5%. A note on this clone: The antigen remains unidentified.

Germline CDR1 and CDR2: MNHEY and SMNVEV (reference sequence). Unmatched junction bases numbered 6, after V lost 3 bases and J lost 8 bases. The CDR3 is 13 residues long. This TCR came from a woman under 30 in good health and CMV-seropositive. Source material: PBMCs. The chain couples TRBV27 to TRBJ1-1; 7 bases align to TRBD1. Here the CDR3 reads CASSFLKGAEAFF. DNA of the CDR3: TGTGCCAGCAGTTTCTTAAAGGGGGCGGAAGCTTTCTTT.